This T cell receptor (beta chain) was profiled in a study of blood T cell repertoires in COVID-19 (dated by TCRdb to the early 2020s). In the study overall: Collaborator samples came from the United States, Italy and Spain and covered acute and convalescent phases of COVID-19. The samples were drawn from two sources: the first 160 participants of the ongoing ImmuneRACE study, and about 1,300 subjects contributed by 6 global collaborators. The repertoires were released in a freely available public database meant as a resource for research on the immune response to SARS-CoV-2. Deeply sampled blood TCRbeta repertoires from subjects exposed to, actively infected with, or recovered from COVID-19 were included in the dataset. The material from the prospective study consisted of cDNA or gDNA derived from T cells, B-cell-depleted T cells, or PBMCs. Where available, HLA class I and class II types were taken from metadata supplied by the sample provider and were not determined by assay-based typing. Sample metadata almost always included a de-identified subject ID, COVID-19 status, age in years and sex.

In the prospective study, participants were about 18 to 90 years old, resided in about two dozen geographic areas of the United States, and were enrolled through a virtual design. To assign participants to cohorts, the prospective study relied on clinical history that participants themselves reported in a screening survey and a study questionnaire. Recovered participants in ImmuneRACE Cohort 3 were defined by two consecutive negative NP/OP PCR tests, clearance by a healthcare professional, or resolution of symptoms. In the prospective study, whole blood, serum and a nasopharyngeal or oropharyngeal swab were collected from each participant by mobile phlebotomists. Participants in the prospective study had the option to provide additional blood draws and questionnaires over a roughly 2-month period. Before DNA extraction, blood samples from the prospective study were shipped at room temperature or frozen.

TCRbeta CDR3 regions were amplified from genomic DNA by means of the immunoSEQ Assay, a bias-controlled multiplex PCR. Per the source publication's procedure: Nucleated cell counts per sample were estimated from amplification of reference gene primers within the assay. To quantify the absolute abundance of each unique TCRbeta CDR3 rearrangement, sequence reads were collapsed and filtered. For each sample, productive Simpson clonality was calculated by taking the square root of Simpson's diversity index across productive rearrangements. This immuneACCESS table, as held by TCRdb, lists in-frame sequences with V and J called but not all clones. Of the missing ones, under half trace to an unresolved V gene in checked studies; the others have no known cause. The V and J calls and clone size come from that table; D and trimming were worked out from the DNA. For this sample the table gives approximately 440,000 clones, of which around 90% were detected only once. Under 0.7% of the sample is taken by the ten largest.

General study outcomes and caveats: How much clinical and demographic metadata was included differed by source and by participant, and the metadata was provided uncurated.

Cut back by 7 bases and 9 bases, the V and J ends lie 13 bases apart. CDR1 and CDR2 are drawn from the germline V gene: MNHEY, SVGEGT. The CDR3 spans 12 residues, from the cysteine through the phenylalanine. The kept DNA is CDR3 alone, 36 bases in frame from the first base. Regarding this clone: No cognate antigen has been identified for it. No base qualities exist here, and no much larger clone lies one base off it.

Rearrangement joined TRBV6-2 or TRBV6-3 to TRBJ2-1, and the D gene may be TRBD2, 5 bases matching. Sequenced material: PBMCs or T cells enriched from blood (not recorded which). The sequence derives from a man between 18 and 29 years old who had recovered from COVID-19. This receptor carries the CDR3 CASTPGSVEQFF. The DNA sequence is given as TGTGCCAGCACCCCGGGTAGCGTTGAGCAGTTCTTC.